The T cell receptor (beta chain) described here comes from a study of OX40 agonist ivuxolimab in advanced cancers. Study at large: Partial responses were achieved by three patients: one hepatocellular carcinoma, two cutaneous melanoma.

TCRdb's table, derived via immunoSEQ multiplex PCR, lists solely in-frame clones and lacks some. The sample shows some 52,000 clones, roughly 94% of them seen only once. About this clone: Its antigen remains unidentified.

Broader study findings: Antigen specificity of clonally expanded peripheral T cells was not established. On average, a greater number of expanded clones characterised CD8+ T cells relative to CD4+. By week 6 at 0.1 to 3.0 mg/kg, blood CD4+ and CD8+ T cells had expanded clonally.

CDR3 length: 16 residues. Germline loops: CDR1 KGHSH, CDR2 LQKENI. Trimming cost V 0 bases and J 4 bases; bases outside gene matches: 4. The clonotype originates from an adult with an advanced solid tumor such as melanoma, head and neck, liver or kidney cancer. The specimen was CD4+ or CD8+ T cells sorted from blood, collected in a trial of the OX40 agonist ivuxolimab. This sequence joins TRBV18 and TRBJ2-1; TRBD2 matches 9 bases. The CDR3 loop reads CASSPPDLAGYNEQFF. Written as DNA, the CDR3 is TGTGCCAGCTCACCACCGGATCTAGCGGGGTACAATGAGCAGTTCTTC. Full variable domain (missing parts from reference TRBV18 and TRBJ2-1): NAGVMQNPRHLVRRRGQEARLRCSPMKGHSHVYWYRQLPEEGLKFMVYLQKENIIDESGMPKERFSAEFPKEGPSILRIQQVVRGDSAAYFCASSPPDLAGYNEQFFGPGTRLTVL.